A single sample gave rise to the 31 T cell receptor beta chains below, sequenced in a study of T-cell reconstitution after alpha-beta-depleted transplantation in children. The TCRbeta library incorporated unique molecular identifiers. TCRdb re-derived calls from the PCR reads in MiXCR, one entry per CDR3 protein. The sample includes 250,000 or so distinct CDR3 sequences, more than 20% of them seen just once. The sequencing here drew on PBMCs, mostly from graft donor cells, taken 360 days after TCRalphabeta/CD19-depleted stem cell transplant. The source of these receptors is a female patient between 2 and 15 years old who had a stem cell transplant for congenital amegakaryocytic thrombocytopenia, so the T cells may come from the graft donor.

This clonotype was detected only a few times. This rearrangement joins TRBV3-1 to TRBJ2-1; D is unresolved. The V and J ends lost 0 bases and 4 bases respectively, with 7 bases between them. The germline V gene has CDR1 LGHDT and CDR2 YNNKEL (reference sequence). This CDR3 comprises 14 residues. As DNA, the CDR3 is TGTGCCAGCAGCCAAGAGTCAGTTTACAATGAGCAGTTCTTC. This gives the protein CASSQESVYNEQFF.

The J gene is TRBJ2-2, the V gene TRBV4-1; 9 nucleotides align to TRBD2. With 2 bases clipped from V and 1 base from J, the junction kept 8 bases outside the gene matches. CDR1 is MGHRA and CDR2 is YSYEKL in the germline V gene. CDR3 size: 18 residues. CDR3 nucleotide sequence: TGCGCCAGCAGCCAAAGAGGACTTAGCGGGAGGAACACCGGGGAGCTGTTTTTT. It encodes CASSQRGLSGRNTGELFF.

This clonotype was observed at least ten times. For the CDR3, the DNA is TGTGCCAGCTCACCCGACTACGAGCAGTACTTC. It codes for CASSPDYEQYF. The chain couples TRBV18 to TRBJ2-7; no definite D call. V lost 3 bases to trimming and J lost 3 bases, with 3 bases between them. Germline values: CDR1 KGHSH, CDR2 LQKENI. The CDR3 is 11 residues long.

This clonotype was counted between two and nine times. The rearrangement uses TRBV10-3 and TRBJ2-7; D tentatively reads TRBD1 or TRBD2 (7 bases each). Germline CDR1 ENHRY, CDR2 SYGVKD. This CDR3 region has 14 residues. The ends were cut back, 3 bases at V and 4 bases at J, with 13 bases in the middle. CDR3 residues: CAISEGRGRYEQYF. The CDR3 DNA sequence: TGTGCCATCAGTGAAGGGAGGGGGCGGTACGAGCAGTACTTC.

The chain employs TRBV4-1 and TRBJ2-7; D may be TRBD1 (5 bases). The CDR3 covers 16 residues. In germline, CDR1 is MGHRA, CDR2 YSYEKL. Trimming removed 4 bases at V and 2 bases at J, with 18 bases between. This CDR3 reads CASSRGGAVGPYEQYF. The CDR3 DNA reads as TGCGCCAGCAGCCGAGGTGGGGCAGTCGGACCCTACGAGCAGTACTTC.

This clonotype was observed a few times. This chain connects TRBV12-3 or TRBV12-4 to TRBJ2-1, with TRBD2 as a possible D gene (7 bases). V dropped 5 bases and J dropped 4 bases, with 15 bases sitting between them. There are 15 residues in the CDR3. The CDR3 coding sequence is TGTGCCAGCAGTCGTAACGGGGGGCCGTACAATGAGCAGTTCTTC. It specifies CASSRNGGPYNEQFF.

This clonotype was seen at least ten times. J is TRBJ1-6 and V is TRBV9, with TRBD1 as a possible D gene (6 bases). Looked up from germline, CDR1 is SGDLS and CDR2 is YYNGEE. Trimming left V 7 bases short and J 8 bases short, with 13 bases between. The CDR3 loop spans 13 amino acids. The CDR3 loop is CASGSGAHSPLHF. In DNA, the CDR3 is TGTGCCAGCGGCTCAGGGGCACATTCACCCCTCCACTTT.

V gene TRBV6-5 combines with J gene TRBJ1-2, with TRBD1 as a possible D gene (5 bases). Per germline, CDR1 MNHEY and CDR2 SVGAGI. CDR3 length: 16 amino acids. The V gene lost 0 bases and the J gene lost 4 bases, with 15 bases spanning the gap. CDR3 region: CASSYSLGTRSYGYTF. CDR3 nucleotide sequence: TGTGCCAGCAGTTACTCTCTAGGGACCCGCTCCTATGGCTACACCTTC.

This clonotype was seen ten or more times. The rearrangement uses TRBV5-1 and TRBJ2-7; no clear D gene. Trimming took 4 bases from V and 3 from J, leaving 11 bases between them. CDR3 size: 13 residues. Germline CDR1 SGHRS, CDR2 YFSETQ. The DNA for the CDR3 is TGCGCCAGCAGCCCCTCAAACGGCTACGAGCAGTACTTC. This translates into CASSPSNGYEQYF.

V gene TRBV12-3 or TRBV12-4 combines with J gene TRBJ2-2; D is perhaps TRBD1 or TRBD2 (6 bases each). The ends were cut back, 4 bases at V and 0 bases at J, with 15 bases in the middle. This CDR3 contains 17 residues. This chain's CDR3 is CASSSWIGGTNTGELFF. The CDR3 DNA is TGTGCCAGCAGTTCGTGGATAGGGGGGACGAACACCGGGGAGCTGTTTTTT.

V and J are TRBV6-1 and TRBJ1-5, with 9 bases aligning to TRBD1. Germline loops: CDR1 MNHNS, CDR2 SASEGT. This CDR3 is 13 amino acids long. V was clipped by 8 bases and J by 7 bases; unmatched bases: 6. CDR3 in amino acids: CASGGTGNQPQHF. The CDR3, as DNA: TGTGCCAGCGGGGGGACAGGGAACCAGCCCCAGCATTTT.

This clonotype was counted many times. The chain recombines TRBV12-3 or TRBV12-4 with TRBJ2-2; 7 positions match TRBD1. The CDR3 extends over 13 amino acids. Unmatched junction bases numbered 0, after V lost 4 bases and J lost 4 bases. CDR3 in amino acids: CASSWDSTGELFF. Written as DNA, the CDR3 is TGTGCCAGCAGTTGGGACAGCACCGGGGAGCTGTTTTTT.

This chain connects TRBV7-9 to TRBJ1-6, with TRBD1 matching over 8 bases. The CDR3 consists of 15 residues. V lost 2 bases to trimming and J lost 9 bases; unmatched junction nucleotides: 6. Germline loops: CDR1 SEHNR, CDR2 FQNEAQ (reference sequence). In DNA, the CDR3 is TGTGCCAGCAGCTTATTGGAAGGACAGGGTTCACCCCTCCACTTT. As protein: CASSLLEGQGSPLHF.

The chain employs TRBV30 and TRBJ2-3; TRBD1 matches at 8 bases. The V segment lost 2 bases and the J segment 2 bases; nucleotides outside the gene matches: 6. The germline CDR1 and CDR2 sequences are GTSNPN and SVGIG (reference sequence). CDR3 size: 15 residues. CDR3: CAWSSGQGATDTQYF. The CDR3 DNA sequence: TGTGCCTGGAGTTCCGGACAGGGAGCCACAGATACGCAGTATTTT.

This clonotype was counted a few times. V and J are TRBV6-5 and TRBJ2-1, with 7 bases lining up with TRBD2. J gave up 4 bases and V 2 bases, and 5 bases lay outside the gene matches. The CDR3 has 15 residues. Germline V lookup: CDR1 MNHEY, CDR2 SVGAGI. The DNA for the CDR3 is TGTGCCAGCAGTTACATAGGGACTATTTACAATGAGCAGTTCTTC. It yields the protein CASSYIGTIYNEQFF.

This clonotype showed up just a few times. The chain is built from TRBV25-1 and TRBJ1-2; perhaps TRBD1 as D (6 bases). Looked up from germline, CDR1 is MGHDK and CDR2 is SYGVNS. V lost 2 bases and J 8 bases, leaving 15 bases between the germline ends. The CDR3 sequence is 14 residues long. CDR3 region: CASSEIRTDLGYTF. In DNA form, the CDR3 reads TGTGCCAGCAGTGAAATCAGGACAGATTTAGGCTACACCTTC.

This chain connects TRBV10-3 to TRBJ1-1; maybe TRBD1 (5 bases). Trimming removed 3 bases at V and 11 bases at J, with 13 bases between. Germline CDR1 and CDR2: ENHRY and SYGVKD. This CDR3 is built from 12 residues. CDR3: CAISDETGAAFF. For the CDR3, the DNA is TGTGCCATCAGTGACGAAACAGGTGCGGCTTTCTTT.

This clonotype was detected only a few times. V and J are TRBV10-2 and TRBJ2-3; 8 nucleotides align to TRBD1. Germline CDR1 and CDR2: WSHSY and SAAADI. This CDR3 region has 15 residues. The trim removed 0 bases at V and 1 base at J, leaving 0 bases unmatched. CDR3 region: CASSESDRGTDTQYF. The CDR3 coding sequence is TGCGCCAGCAGTGAGTCGGACAGGGGCACAGATACGCAGTATTTT.

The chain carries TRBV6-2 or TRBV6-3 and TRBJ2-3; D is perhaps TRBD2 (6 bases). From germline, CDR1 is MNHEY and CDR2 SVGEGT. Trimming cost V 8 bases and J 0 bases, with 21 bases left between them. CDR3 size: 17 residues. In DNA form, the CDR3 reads TGTGCCAGCGCCCTCAGGAGGGTCCCCCTCAGCACAGATACGCAGTATTTT. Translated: CASALRRVPLSTDTQYF.

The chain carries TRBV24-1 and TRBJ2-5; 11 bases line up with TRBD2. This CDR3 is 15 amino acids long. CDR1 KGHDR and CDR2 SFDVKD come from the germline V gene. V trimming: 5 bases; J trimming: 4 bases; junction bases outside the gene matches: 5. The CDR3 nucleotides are TGTGCCACCAGTGTATTACTAGCGGGAGTAGAGACCCAGTACTTC. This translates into CATSVLLAGVETQYF.

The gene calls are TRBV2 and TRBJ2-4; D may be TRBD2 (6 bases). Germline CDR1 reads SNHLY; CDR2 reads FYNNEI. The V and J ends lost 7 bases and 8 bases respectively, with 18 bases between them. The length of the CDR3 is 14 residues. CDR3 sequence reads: CASTRLVKGDIQYF. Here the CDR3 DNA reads TGTGCCAGCACCCGACTAGTAAAAGGGGACATTCAGTACTTC. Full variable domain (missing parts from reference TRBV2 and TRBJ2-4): EPEVTQTPSHQVTQMGQEVILRCVPISNHLYFYWYRQILGQKVEFLVSFYNNEISEKSEIFDDQFSVERPDGSNFTLKIRSTKLEDSAMYFCASTRLVKGDIQYFGAGTRLSVL.

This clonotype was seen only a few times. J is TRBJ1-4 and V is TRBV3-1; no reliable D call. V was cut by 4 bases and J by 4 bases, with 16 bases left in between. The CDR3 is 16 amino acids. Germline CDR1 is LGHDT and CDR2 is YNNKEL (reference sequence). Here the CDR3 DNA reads TGTGCCAGCAGCCCTATCGGACGGCGACTTAATGAAAAACTGTTTTTT. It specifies CASSPIGRRLNEKLFF.

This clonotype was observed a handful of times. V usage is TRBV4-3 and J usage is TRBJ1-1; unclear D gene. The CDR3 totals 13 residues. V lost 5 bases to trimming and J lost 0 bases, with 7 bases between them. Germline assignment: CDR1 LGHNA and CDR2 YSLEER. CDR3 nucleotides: TGCGCCAGCAGCTGGACTATGAACACTGAAGCTTTCTTT. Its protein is CASSWTMNTEAFF.

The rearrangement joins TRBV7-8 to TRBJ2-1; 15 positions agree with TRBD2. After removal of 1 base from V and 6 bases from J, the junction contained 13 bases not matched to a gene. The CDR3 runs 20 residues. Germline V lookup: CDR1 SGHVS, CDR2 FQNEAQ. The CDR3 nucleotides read TGTGCCAGCAGCTTAGTTGGGGACAGGGGACTAGCGGGAGGAAGCAATGAGCAGTTCTTC. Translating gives CASSLVGDRGLAGGSNEQFF.

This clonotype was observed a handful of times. CDR3 sequence (DNA): TGTGCCAGCAGCTCCCGGGCCCGTAGCTCCTACGAGCAGTACTTC. Encoded protein: CASSSRARSSYEQYF. The chain carries TRBV11-2 and TRBJ2-7; D unclear. CDR3 length: 15 amino acids. The germline V and J ends were trimmed by 4 bases and 0 bases, with 13 bases remaining between them. Germline CDR1 is SGHAT and CDR2 is FQNNGV. The whole variable domain, remainder taken from reference TRBV11-2 and TRBJ2-7, is EAGVAQSPRYKIIEKRQSVAFWCNPISGHATLYWYQQILGQGPKLLIQFQNNGVVDDSQLPKDRFSAERLKGVDSTLKIQPAKLEDSAVYLCASSSRARSSYEQYFGPGTRLTVT.

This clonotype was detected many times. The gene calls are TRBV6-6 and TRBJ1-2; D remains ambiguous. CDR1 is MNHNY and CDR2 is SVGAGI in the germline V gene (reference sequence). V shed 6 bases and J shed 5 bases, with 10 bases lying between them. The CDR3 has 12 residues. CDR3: CASSPRGYGYTF. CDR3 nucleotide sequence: TGTGCCAGCAGCCCCCGAGGGTATGGCTACACCTTC.

This CDR3 is CASSLSGGTYEQYF. The CDR3 DNA follows: TGTGCCAGCAGTCTCTCCGGAGGGACCTACGAGCAGTACTTC. V and J are TRBV12-3 or TRBV12-4 and TRBJ2-7; perhaps TRBD2 as D (6 bases). The CDR3 loop spans 14 amino acids. V was pared by 5 bases and J by 2 bases, with 13 bases between.

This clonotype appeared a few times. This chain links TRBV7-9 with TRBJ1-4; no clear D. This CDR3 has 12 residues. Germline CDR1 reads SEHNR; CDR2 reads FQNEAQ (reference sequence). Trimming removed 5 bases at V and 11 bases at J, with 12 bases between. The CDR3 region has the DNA TGTGCCAGCAGCCCAGACGGAGGGAAACTGTTTTTT. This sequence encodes CASSPDGGKLFF. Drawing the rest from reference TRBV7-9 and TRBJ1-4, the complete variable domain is DTGVSQNPRHKITKRGQNVTFRCDPISEHNRLYWYRQTLGQGPEFLTYFQNEAQLEKSRLLSDRFSAERPKGSFSTLEIQRTEQGDSAMYLCASSPDGGKLFFGSGTQLSVL.

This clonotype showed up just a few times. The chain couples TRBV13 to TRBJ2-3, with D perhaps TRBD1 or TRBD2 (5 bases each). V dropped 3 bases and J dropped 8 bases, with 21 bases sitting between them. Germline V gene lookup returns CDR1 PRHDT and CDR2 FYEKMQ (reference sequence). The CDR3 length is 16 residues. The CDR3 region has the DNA TGTGCCAGCAGCTTCGGGACGGCTCTTACCCAGGGTACGCAGTATTTT. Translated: CASSFGTALTQGTQYF.

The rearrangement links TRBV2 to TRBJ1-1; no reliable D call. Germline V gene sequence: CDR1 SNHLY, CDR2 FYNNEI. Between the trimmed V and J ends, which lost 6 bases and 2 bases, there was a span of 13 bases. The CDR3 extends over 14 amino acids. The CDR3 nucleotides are TGTGCCAGCAGGGAGTCGTCGATAAACACTGAAGCTTTCTTT. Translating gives CASRESSINTEAFF.

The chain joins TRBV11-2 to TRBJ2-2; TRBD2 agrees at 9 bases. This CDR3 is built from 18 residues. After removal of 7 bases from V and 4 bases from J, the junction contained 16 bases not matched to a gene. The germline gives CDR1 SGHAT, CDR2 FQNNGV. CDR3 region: CASTSRGVAGEITGELFF. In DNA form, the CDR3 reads TGTGCCAGCACCTCAAGAGGGGTAGCGGGAGAAATCACCGGGGAGCTGTTTTTT. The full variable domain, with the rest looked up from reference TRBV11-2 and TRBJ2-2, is EAGVAQSPRYKIIEKRQSVAFWCNPISGHATLYWYQQILGQGPKLLIQFQNNGVVDDSQLPKDRFSAERLKGVDSTLKIQPAKLEDSAVYLCASTSRGVAGEITGELFFGEGSRLTVL.